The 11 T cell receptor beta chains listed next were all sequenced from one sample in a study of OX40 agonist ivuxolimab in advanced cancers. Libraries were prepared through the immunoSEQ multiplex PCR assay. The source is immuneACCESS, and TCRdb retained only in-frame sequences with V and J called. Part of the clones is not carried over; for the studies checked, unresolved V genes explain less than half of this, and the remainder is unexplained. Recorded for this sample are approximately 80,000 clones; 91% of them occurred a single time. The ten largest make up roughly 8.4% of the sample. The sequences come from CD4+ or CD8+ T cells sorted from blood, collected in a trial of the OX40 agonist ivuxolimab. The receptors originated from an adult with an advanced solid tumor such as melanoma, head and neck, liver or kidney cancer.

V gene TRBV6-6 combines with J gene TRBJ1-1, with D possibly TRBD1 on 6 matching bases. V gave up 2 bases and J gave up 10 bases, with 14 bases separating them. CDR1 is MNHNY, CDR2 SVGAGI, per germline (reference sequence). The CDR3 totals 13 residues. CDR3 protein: CASSYVGAVAAFF. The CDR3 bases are TGTGCCAGCAGTTACGTGGGGGCTGTTGCAGCTTTCTTT.

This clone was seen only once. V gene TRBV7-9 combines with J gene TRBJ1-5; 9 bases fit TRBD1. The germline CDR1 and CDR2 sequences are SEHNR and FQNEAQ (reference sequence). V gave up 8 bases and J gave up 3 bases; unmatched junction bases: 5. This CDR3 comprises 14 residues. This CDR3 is CASSGTGNNQPQHF. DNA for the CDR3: TGTGCCAGCTCCGGGACAGGGAACAATCAGCCCCAGCATTTT.

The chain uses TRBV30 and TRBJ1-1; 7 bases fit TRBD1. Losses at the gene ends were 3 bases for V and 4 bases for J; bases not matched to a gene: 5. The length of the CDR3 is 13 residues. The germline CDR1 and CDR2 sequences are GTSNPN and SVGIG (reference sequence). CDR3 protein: CAWSKTGATEAFF. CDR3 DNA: TGTGCCTGGAGCAAAACAGGGGCCACTGAAGCTTTCTTT.

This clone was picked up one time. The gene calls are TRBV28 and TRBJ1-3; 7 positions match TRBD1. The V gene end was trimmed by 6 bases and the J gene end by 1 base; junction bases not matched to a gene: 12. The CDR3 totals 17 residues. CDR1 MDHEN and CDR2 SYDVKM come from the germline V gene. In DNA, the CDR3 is TGTGCCAGCAGACCCCCGGGACAGTCTCCTTCTGGAAACACCATATATTTT. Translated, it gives CASRPPGQSPSGNTIYF.

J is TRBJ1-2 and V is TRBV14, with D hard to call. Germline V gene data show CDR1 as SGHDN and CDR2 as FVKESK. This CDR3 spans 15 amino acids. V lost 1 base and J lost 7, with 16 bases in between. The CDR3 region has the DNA TGTGCCAGCAGCCAAGTAGGCACGGCTCGGGGTGGCTACACCTTC. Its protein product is CASSQVGTARGGYTF.

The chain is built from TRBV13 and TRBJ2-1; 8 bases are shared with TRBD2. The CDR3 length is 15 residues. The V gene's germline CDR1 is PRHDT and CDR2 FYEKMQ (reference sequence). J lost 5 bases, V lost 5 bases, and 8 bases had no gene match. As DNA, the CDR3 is TGTGCCAGCAGCCCAAGACTAGCGCCCGACAATGAGCAGTTCTTC. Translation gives CASSPRLAPDNEQFF.

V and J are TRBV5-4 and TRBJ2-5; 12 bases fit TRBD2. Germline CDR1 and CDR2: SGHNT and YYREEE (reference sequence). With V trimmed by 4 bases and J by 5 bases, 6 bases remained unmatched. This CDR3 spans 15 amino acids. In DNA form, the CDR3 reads TGTGCCAGCAGCGGACTAGCGGGGAGAGGGGAGACCCAGTACTTC. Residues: CASSGLAGRGETQYF.

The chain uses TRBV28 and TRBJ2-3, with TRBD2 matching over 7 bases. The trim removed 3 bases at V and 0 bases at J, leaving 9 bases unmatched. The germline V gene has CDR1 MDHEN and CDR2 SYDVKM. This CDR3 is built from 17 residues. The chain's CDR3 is CASSFRGEGMSTDTQYF. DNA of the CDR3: TGTGCCAGCAGTTTCCGCGGGGAGGGGATGAGCACAGATACGCAGTATTTT.

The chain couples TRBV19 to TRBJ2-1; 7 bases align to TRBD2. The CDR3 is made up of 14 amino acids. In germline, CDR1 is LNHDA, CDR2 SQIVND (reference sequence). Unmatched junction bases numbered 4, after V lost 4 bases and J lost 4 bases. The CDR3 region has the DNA TGTGCCAGTAGTAGTGGGGAGGGTTACAATGAGCAGTTCTTC. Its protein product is CASSSGEGYNEQFF.

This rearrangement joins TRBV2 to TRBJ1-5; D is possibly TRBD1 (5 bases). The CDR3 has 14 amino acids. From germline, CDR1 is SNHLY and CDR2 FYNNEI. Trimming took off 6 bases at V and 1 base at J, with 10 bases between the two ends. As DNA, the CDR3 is TGTGCCAGCAGAGGGACGGAAAGCAATCAGCCCCAGCATTTT. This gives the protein CASRGTESNQPQHF.

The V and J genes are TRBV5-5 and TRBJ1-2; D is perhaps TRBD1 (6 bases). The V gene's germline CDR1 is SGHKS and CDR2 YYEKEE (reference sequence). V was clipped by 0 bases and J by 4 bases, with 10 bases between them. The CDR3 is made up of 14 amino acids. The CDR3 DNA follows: TGTGCCAGCAGCTTGGGGGGGCCGGGCTATGGCTACACCTTC. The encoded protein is CASSLGGPGYGYTF.